Listed here are 10 T cell receptor beta chains from one sample, sequenced in a study of CD8 T cells in ankylosing spondylitis. TCRdb ran MiXCR on the 5' RACE reads and lists one entry per CDR3 protein. The sample has 220,000 or so distinct CDR3 sequences, around 18% seen once. The antigens these receptors bind are not known. Study observations and caveats: Among TCR beta sequences, a motif of about 8 highly homologous variants appeared characteristic of ankylosing spondylitis blood.

The sample comprised blood, either unsorted or a sorted T cell fraction (not recorded which). The receptor source for this set is a male donor with ankylosing spondylitis.

This chain links TRBV9 with TRBJ2-7; D possibly corresponds to TRBD1 (6 bases). The CDR3 has 14 amino acids. The V end lost 3 bases, the J end lost 5 bases, and 15 bases lay between the germline ends. The germline V gene has CDR1 SGDLS and CDR2 YYNGEE. CDR3 sequence: CASSANPWGHEQYF. As DNA, the CDR3 is TGTGCCAGCAGCGCAAACCCTTGGGGGCACGAGCAGTACTTC.

The genes are TRBV28 and TRBJ2-7; D might be TRBD2 (7 bases). There are 16 residues in the CDR3. V was shortened by 1 base and J by 9 bases, with 22 bases between the two germline ends. Germline CDR1 and CDR2: MDHEN and SYDVKM. The CDR3 sequence: CASSLFTSGGGEGQYF. CDR3 DNA: TGTGCCAGCAGTTTATTTACGAGCGGAGGGGGGGAGGGGCAGTACTTC.

The chain has TRBV6-5 and TRBJ2-1; tentatively, D is TRBD1 (7 bases). Germline CDR1 MNHEY, CDR2 SVGAGI. This CDR3 region has 16 residues. The V gene lost 0 bases and the J gene lost 4 bases, with 13 bases spanning the gap. The CDR3 protein is CASSYSLEGAYNEQFF. CDR3 in DNA: TGTGCCAGCAGTTACTCTTTGGAGGGGGCGTACAATGAGCAGTTCTTC.

In its sample, this clonotype was seen a few times. The gene calls are TRBV19 and TRBJ1-2; no definite D call. The CDR3 is 12 amino acids. Trimming shortened V by 4 bases and J by 8 bases, and 11 bases separated the two germline ends. Germline-derived CDR1 and CDR2 are LNHDA and SQIVND (reference sequence). The CDR3 reads CASSTAMGGYTF. CDR3 DNA: TGTGCCAGTAGTACGGCGATGGGGGGCTACACCTTC.

This clonotype has only a few counts. The chain carries TRBV29-1 and TRBJ1-5; TRBD1 matches 9 bases. Germline CDR1 and CDR2: SQVTM and ANQGSEA. Trimming removed 3 bases from V and 0 bases from J; junction bases left unmatched: 12. The CDR3 is 18 amino acids. CDR3 sequence reads: CSVERYGQGRYSNQPQHF. The CDR3 DNA follows: TGCAGCGTTGAGCGCTACGGACAGGGGAGGTATAGCAATCAGCCCCAGCATTTT.

The sample holds a few counts of this clonotype. This chain uses TRBV28 with TRBJ2-7, with D maybe TRBD2 (5 bases). CDR1 MDHEN and CDR2 SYDVKM come from the germline V gene. The CDR3 sequence is 13 residues long. Trimming took 3 bases from V and 4 from J, leaving 10 bases between them. DNA of the CDR3: TGTGCCAGCAGTTTTGCTCTAGCTTACGAGCAGTACTTC. This sequence encodes CASSFALAYEQYF.

This clonotype has just a few counts. The CDR3 DNA is TGTGCCAGCAGCTCCCTGAGGACTTCCTACGAGCAGTACTTC. Amino acids: CASSSLRTSYEQYF. The chain is built from TRBV7-9 and TRBJ2-7, with D perhaps matching TRBD2 (5 bases). The CDR3 spans 14 residues. The germline V gene encodes CDR1 SEHNR and CDR2 FQNEAQ (reference sequence). V was clipped by 4 bases and J by 1 base, with 11 bases between them.

This clonotype was recorded many times. This chain connects TRBV12-3 or TRBV12-4 to TRBJ1-2; the D is unclear. The CDR3 spans 12 residues. The V end was cut by 1 base, the J end by 2 bases, with 2 bases between. The CDR3 sequence is CASSLENYGYTF. CDR3 sequence (DNA): TGTGCCAGCAGTTTAGAAAACTATGGCTACACCTTC.

The chain carries TRBV2 and TRBJ2-1; D is perhaps TRBD1 or TRBD2 (5 bases each). Germline values: CDR1 SNHLY, CDR2 FYNNEI. This CDR3 has 11 amino acids. The V and J ends lost 3 bases and 15 bases respectively, with 12 bases between them. In nucleotides, the CDR3 is TGTGCCAGCAGTGACAGGGATAGCGCGTTCTTC. This encodes CASSDRDSAFF.

This rearrangement joins TRBV4-1 to TRBJ1-1; D is ambiguous. Per the germline V gene, CDR1 is MGHRA and CDR2 is YSYEKL. This CDR3 has 13 residues. The ends were cut back, 4 bases at V and 1 base at J, with 7 bases in the middle. CDR3 protein: CASSPLGNTEAFF. The CDR3 DNA follows: TGCGCCAGCAGCCCCCTGGGGAACACTGAAGCTTTCTTT.